A selection of T cell receptor beta chains follows, all from one sample in a study of cytomegalovirus exposure and HLA in healthy donors. Clones were read by immunoSEQ multiplex PCR, and TCRdb kept only the in-frame ones, dropping some. The sample has 130,000 to 150,000 clones. Sequenced material: PBMCs. Receptor source: a man aged 35-49 years in good health and CMV-seronegative. The CDR3 runs from the conserved cysteine through the conserved F or W. The D gene is left open where the match is weak.

TRBJ2-2,TRBD2,TRBV5-4,CASTAGERKNTGELFF,TGTGCCAGTACGGCGGGGGAACGTAAGAACACCGGGGAGCTGTTTTTT
TRBJ1-3,NA,TRBV4-3,CASSQDTGTGGNTIYF,TGCGCCAGCAGCCAAGATACGGGGACTGGTGGAAACACCATATATTTT
TRBJ1-1,NA,TRBV11-1,CASSLAGRFEAFF,TGTGCCAGCAGCTTAGCGGGCCGGTTTGAAGCTTTCTTT
TRBJ2-2,TRBD2,TRBV7-8,CASSLGTSGVFGELFF,TGTGCCAGCAGCTTAGGGACTAGCGGGGTTTTCGGGGAGCTGTTTTTT
TRBJ1-2,TRBD1,TRBV6-5,CASSRGTGRGYGYTF,TGTGCCAGCAGCCGCGGGACAGGACGAGGCTATGGCTACACCTTC
TRBJ1-5,TRBD1,TRBV6-5,CASSDSPTGNQPQHF,TGTGCCAGCAGTGACTCCCCGACAGGGAATCAGCCCCAGCATTTT
TRBJ2-1,TRBD1,TRBV9,CASSGDRGSSYNEQFF,TGTGCCAGCAGCGGGGACAGGGGTAGCTCCTACAATGAGCAGTTCTTC
TRBJ1-3,NA,TRBV6-5,CASTRDFSSGNTIYF,TGTGCCAGCACCCGGGACTTCAGCTCTGGAAACACCATATATTTT
TRBJ1-2,TRBD1,TRBV19,CASSRNGQGRNYGYTF,TGTGCCAGTAGCCGAAACGGACAGGGGCGAAACTATGGCTACACCTTC
TRBJ1-1,NA,TRBV18,CASSPGLSGNTEAFF,TGTGCCAGCTCACCGGGTCTTTCAGGGAACACTGAAGCTTTCTTT
TRBJ1-2,NA,TRBV4-1,CASSPYSLNDYGYTF,TGCGCCAGCAGCCCGTATAGTCTCAATGACTATGGCTACACCTTC
TRBJ2-7,NA,TRBV4-1,CASSQGGGSSYEQYF,TGCGCCAGCAGCCAAGGGGGCGGAAGCTCCTACGAGCAGTACTTC